The sequence of this TCR beta chain was determined in a study of T cell repertoires in cytomegalovirus infection. The CDR3 is made up of 15 amino acids. Trimming removed 5 bases from V and 4 bases from J, with 17 bases in between. Germline assignment: CDR1 MDHEN and CDR2 SYDVKM. The table lists this clonotype with many counts. TCRdb passed the reads through MiXCR, listing each CDR3 protein once. The table includes roughly 760,000 distinct CDR3 sequences, less than 40% detected once. This receptor was obtained from a human donor in good health (CMV status not recorded). Some clones in this sample may be carry-over from other donors' samples. V usage is TRBV28 and J usage is TRBJ1-1, with D possibly matching TRBD1 (5 bases). The specimen sequenced was PBMCs. The CDR3: CASSPAGQLGTEAFF. Written as DNA, the CDR3 is TGTGCCAGCAGTCCCGCGGGGCAGCTGGGCACTGAAGCTTTCTTT.